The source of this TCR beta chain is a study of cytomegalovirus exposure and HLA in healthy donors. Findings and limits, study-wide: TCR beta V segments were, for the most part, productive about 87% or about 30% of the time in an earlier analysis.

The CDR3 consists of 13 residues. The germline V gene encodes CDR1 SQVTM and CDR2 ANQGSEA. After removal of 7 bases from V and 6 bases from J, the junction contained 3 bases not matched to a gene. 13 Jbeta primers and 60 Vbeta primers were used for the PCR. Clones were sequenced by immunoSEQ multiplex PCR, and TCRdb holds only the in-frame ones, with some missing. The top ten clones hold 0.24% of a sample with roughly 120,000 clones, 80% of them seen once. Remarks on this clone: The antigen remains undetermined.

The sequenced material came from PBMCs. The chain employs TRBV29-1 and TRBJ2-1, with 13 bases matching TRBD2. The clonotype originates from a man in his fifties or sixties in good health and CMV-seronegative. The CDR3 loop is CSGGLAGINEQFF. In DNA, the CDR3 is TGCAGCGGGGGACTAGCGGGAATCAATGAGCAGTTCTTC.